Included here is one T cell receptor (beta chain) sequence, with context. This entry is derived from a study of shared clonotypes between healthy human individuals. Study-wide background: Plates per donor: three CD4 naive, three CD4 memory, two CD8 naive, one CD8 memory.

The germline CDR1 and CDR2 sequences are SGHDN and FVKESK. This CDR3 is built from 11 residues. The ends were cut back, 3 bases at V and 11 bases at J, with 10 bases in the middle. Data came from immunoSEQ multiplex PCR; TCRdb stores just in-frame clones and leaves some out. The sample has over a million clones, about 80% seen once. The specimen sequenced was memory CD4+ T cells from PBMCs. Subset reported: CD45RA-negative fraction. This clonotype originated in a man aged 18 to 29 in good health. Some clones in this sample may be carry-over from other donors' samples. The V call is TRBV14, the J call TRBJ1-1; no reliable D call. The CDR3 protein is CASSHGGVAFF. CDR3 sequence (DNA): TGTGCCAGCAGCCATGGTGGAGTTGCTTTCTTT.